These T cell receptor beta chains were read from a single sample in a study of CD8 T cells in ankylosing spondylitis. MiXCR, run by TCRdb on the 5' RACE reads, gives a single entry per CDR3 protein. The sample consists of approximately 110,000 distinct CDR3 sequences, 24% of them appearing once. Source material: synovial fluid, either unsorted or a sorted T cell fraction (not recorded which). Receptors were obtained from a male donor with ankylosing spondylitis. CDR3s include the opening cysteine and the closing phenylalanine or tryptophan. Each record gives: J gene, V gene, D gene, clone size, CDR3 protein, CDR3 DNA. D genes are given only for firm matches. Only part of the rows carry a size: once, few, many, or a class if the clone is expanded.

j_call: TRBJ2-1; v_call: TRBV5-1; d_call: -; clone_size: -; cdr3_aa: CASGVGGNEQFF; cdr3_nt: TGCGCCAGCGGGGTGGGAGGTAATGAGCAGTTCTTC
j_call: TRBJ2-7; v_call: TRBV19; d_call: -; clone_size: -; cdr3_aa: CASSGYLDNSYEQYF; cdr3_nt: TGTGCCAGTAGCGGCTACTTGGATAACTCCTACGAGCAGTACTTC
j_call: TRBJ1-4; v_call: TRBV25-1; d_call: -; clone_size: -; cdr3_aa: CASSEMGAGPSEKLFF; cdr3_nt: TGTGCCAGCAGTGAAATGGGGGCAGGACCAAGTGAAAAACTGTTTTTT
j_call: TRBJ2-2; v_call: TRBV3-1; d_call: -; clone_size: few; cdr3_aa: CASSQGRTGELFF; cdr3_nt: TGTGCCAGCAGCCAAGGACGGACCGGGGAGCTGTTTTTT
j_call: TRBJ1-5; v_call: TRBV20-1; d_call: -; clone_size: once; cdr3_aa: CSASAQEDQPQHF; cdr3_nt: TGCAGTGCTAGTGCGCAGGAAGATCAGCCCCAGCATTTT
j_call: TRBJ2-1; v_call: TRBV20-1; d_call: TRBD2; clone_size: -; cdr3_aa: CSARDPGLVYNEQFF; cdr3_nt: TGCAGTGCTAGAGATCCGGGACTAGTATACAATGAGCAGTTCTTC
j_call: TRBJ1-3; v_call: TRBV5-1; d_call: TRBD1; clone_size: -; cdr3_aa: CASSRGTVEQDSGNTIYF; cdr3_nt: TGCGCCAGCAGCCGCGGGACAGTGGAGCAAGACTCTGGAAACACCATATATTTT
j_call: TRBJ1-2; v_call: TRBV5-5; d_call: -; clone_size: -; cdr3_aa: CASSSHAGSSYGYTF; cdr3_nt: TGTGCCAGCAGCTCACACGCAGGGAGTTCCTATGGCTACACCTTC
j_call: TRBJ2-1; v_call: TRBV11-1; d_call: -; clone_size: -; cdr3_aa: CASSLLEGVPNEQFF; cdr3_nt: TGTGCCAGCAGCTTATTGGAGGGAGTCCCGAATGAGCAGTTCTTC
j_call: TRBJ2-4; v_call: TRBV5-5; d_call: TRBD1; clone_size: -; cdr3_aa: CASSGTDKNIQYF; cdr3_nt: TGTGCCAGCAGCGGGACAGACAAAAACATTCAGTACTTC
j_call: TRBJ2-1; v_call: TRBV10-1; d_call: TRBD1; clone_size: -; cdr3_aa: CASSLGQGALNEQFF; cdr3_nt: TGCGCCAGCAGCCTGGGACAGGGGGCCTTAAATGAGCAGTTCTTC
j_call: TRBJ1-1; v_call: TRBV7-2; d_call: -; clone_size: -; cdr3_aa: CASRAGGGTEAFF; cdr3_nt: TGTGCCAGCAGAGCGGGTGGCGGGACTGAAGCTTTCTTT
j_call: TRBJ2-1; v_call: TRBV11-2; d_call: -; clone_size: -; cdr3_aa: CASSSSTEDFLFF; cdr3_nt: TGTGCCAGCAGCTCCTCCACCGAGGATTTTCTGTTCTTC
j_call: TRBJ2-4; v_call: TRBV2; d_call: TRBD2; clone_size: -; cdr3_aa: CASSEAPPGGAGTKNIQYF; cdr3_nt: TGTGCCAGCAGTGAAGCGCCCCCCGGGGGGGCCGGGACCAAAAACATTCAGTACTTC
j_call: TRBJ2-5; v_call: TRBV5-5; d_call: TRBD1; clone_size: few; cdr3_aa: CASRPGRTGGGGTQYF; cdr3_nt: TGTGCCAGCAGGCCTGGAAGGACAGGGGGCGGAGGGACCCAGTACTTC
j_call: TRBJ2-1; v_call: TRBV29-1; d_call: -; clone_size: -; cdr3_aa: CSVVRDFSYNEQFF; cdr3_nt: TGCAGCGTTGTCCGGGACTTCTCCTACAATGAGCAGTTCTTC
j_call: TRBJ1-5; v_call: TRBV20-1; d_call: -; clone_size: few; cdr3_aa: CSAARSNQPQHF; cdr3_nt: TGCAGTGCTGCCCGTAGCAATCAGCCCCAGCATTTT
j_call: TRBJ1-2; v_call: TRBV27; d_call: TRBD1; clone_size: -; cdr3_aa: CASSPTGTGFYGYTF; cdr3_nt: TGTGCCAGCAGCCCCACCGGGACAGGGTTCTATGGCTACACCTTC
j_call: TRBJ2-2; v_call: TRBV27; d_call: TRBD1; clone_size: -; cdr3_aa: CASSFYGTGNTGELFF; cdr3_nt: TGTGCCAGCAGTTTTTACGGGACAGGGAACACCGGGGAGCTGTTTTTT
j_call: TRBJ1-1; v_call: TRBV12-3/TRBV12-4; d_call: TRBD1; clone_size: -; cdr3_aa: CASSPDRGGTEAFF; cdr3_nt: TGTGCCAGCAGTCCCGACAGGGGCGGGACTGAAGCTTTCTTT
j_call: TRBJ1-2; v_call: TRBV7-2; d_call: -; clone_size: once; cdr3_aa: CASSFQGIYGYTF; cdr3_nt: TGTGCCAGCAGCTTTCAGGGAATCTATGGCTACACCTTC
j_call: TRBJ2-6; v_call: TRBV7-9; d_call: -; clone_size: few; cdr3_aa: CASSLWGAGANVLTF; cdr3_nt: TGTGCCAGCAGCTTGTGGGGAGCGGGGGCCAACGTCCTGACTTTC
j_call: TRBJ1-5; v_call: TRBV28; d_call: -; clone_size: -; cdr3_aa: CASSLHGEPNQPQHF; cdr3_nt: TGTGCCAGCAGTTTACACGGAGAGCCCAATCAGCCCCAGCATTTT
j_call: TRBJ2-1; v_call: TRBV6-7; d_call: TRBD2; clone_size: few; cdr3_aa: CASSYVTSGRTDPRNEQFF; cdr3_nt: TGTGCCAGCAGTTACGTGACTAGCGGGAGAACAGATCCTCGGAATGAGCAGTTCTTC
j_call: TRBJ2-5; v_call: TRBV20-1; d_call: -; clone_size: -; cdr3_aa: CSEGPSETQYF; cdr3_nt: TGCAGTGAAGGGCCCTCAGAGACCCAGTACTTC
j_call: TRBJ2-1; v_call: TRBV20-1; d_call: -; clone_size: -; cdr3_aa: CSARDPLTSYNEQFF; cdr3_nt: TGCAGTGCTAGAGATCCTCTGACTTCCTACAATGAGCAGTTCTTC
j_call: TRBJ2-5; v_call: TRBV10-2; d_call: TRBD2; clone_size: few; cdr3_aa: CASQDGGGETQYF; cdr3_nt: TGCGCCAGCCAGGACGGCGGGGGAGAGACCCAGTACTTC
j_call: TRBJ2-3; v_call: TRBV5-1; d_call: -; clone_size: few; cdr3_aa: CASSPGSSDTQYF; cdr3_nt: TGCGCCAGCAGCCCCGGCTCCTCAGATACGCAGTATTTT
j_call: TRBJ2-1; v_call: TRBV3-1; d_call: TRBD1; clone_size: -; cdr3_aa: CASSLNPDRDNEQFF; cdr3_nt: TGTGCCAGCAGCTTAAACCCCGACAGGGACAATGAGCAGTTCTTC
j_call: TRBJ2-1; v_call: TRBV5-5; d_call: TRBD1; clone_size: few; cdr3_aa: CASSLVIDRGFYNEQFF; cdr3_nt: TGTGCCAGCAGCTTGGTAATAGACAGGGGGTTCTACAATGAGCAGTTCTTC
j_call: TRBJ2-3; v_call: TRBV5-1; d_call: TRBD1; clone_size: -; cdr3_aa: CASSSSQGGADTQYF; cdr3_nt: TGCGCCAGCAGCTCCTCACAGGGGGGTGCAGATACGCAGTATTTT
j_call: TRBJ1-5; v_call: TRBV4-2; d_call: -; clone_size: -; cdr3_aa: CASSQENGGVLGAQHF; cdr3_nt: TGTGCCAGCAGCCAAGAAAACGGGGGGGTCTTGGGAGCCCAGCATTTT
j_call: TRBJ1-5; v_call: TRBV3-1; d_call: TRBD1; clone_size: -; cdr3_aa: CASSQGTGGDQPQHF; cdr3_nt: TGTGCCAGCAGCCAAGGGACAGGGGGTGATCAGCCCCAGCATTTT
j_call: TRBJ1-1; v_call: TRBV7-9; d_call: -; clone_size: -; cdr3_aa: CASSSWRQENTEAFF; cdr3_nt: TGTGCCAGCAGCTCGTGGAGACAAGAGAACACTGAAGCTTTCTTT
j_call: TRBJ1-5; v_call: TRBV19; d_call: -; clone_size: few; cdr3_aa: CASTGGLGQPQHF; cdr3_nt: TGTGCCAGTACCGGGGGTCTGGGCCAGCCCCAGCATTTT
j_call: TRBJ2-2; v_call: TRBV15; d_call: TRBD2; clone_size: -; cdr3_aa: CATSRTSGTPGELFF; cdr3_nt: TGTGCCACCAGCAGGACTAGCGGGACGCCCGGGGAGCTGTTTTTT
j_call: TRBJ2-5; v_call: TRBV12-3/TRBV12-4; d_call: TRBD1; clone_size: -; cdr3_aa: CASSLGQKETQYF; cdr3_nt: TGTGCCAGCAGCCTGGGACAGAAAGAGACCCAGTACTTC
j_call: TRBJ2-1; v_call: TRBV10-3; d_call: TRBD2; clone_size: few; cdr3_aa: CAISDPTSGGGWNEQFF; cdr3_nt: TGTGCCATCAGTGATCCGACTAGCGGGGGGGGCTGGAATGAGCAGTTCTTC
j_call: TRBJ2-1; v_call: TRBV7-9; d_call: -; clone_size: -; cdr3_aa: CASSPRTYNEQFF; cdr3_nt: TGTGCCAGCAGCCCGCGGACATACAATGAGCAGTTCTTC
j_call: TRBJ2-3; v_call: TRBV3-1; d_call: -; clone_size: -; cdr3_aa: CASSPGGQTLHTQYF; cdr3_nt: TGTGCCAGCAGCCCCGGAGGACAGACCCTACATACGCAGTATTTT
j_call: TRBJ2-2; v_call: TRBV24-1; d_call: TRBD1; clone_size: -; cdr3_aa: CATSRTGGTGELFF; cdr3_nt: TGTGCCACCAGTCGGACAGGTGGCACCGGGGAGCTGTTTTTT
j_call: TRBJ2-3; v_call: TRBV30; d_call: TRBD2; clone_size: few; cdr3_aa: CAWGTSANTDTQYF; cdr3_nt: TGTGCCTGGGGGACTAGCGCGAACACAGATACGCAGTATTTT
j_call: TRBJ2-7; v_call: TRBV4-1; d_call: TRBD2; clone_size: -; cdr3_aa: CASSQEGASGSYTYEQYF; cdr3_nt: TGCGCCAGCAGCCAAGAAGGGGCTAGCGGGAGCTACACCTACGAGCAGTACTTC
j_call: TRBJ1-3; v_call: TRBV4-1; d_call: TRBD1; clone_size: few; cdr3_aa: CASSLRQGLGSGNTIYF; cdr3_nt: TGCGCCAGCAGCCTAAGACAGGGGCTCGGCTCTGGAAACACCATATATTTT
j_call: TRBJ2-3; v_call: TRBV7-9; d_call: TRBD2; clone_size: few; cdr3_aa: CASSLAIAGVDTQYF; cdr3_nt: TGTGCCAGCAGCTTAGCAATAGCGGGAGTGGATACGCAGTATTTT
j_call: TRBJ2-7; v_call: TRBV20-1; d_call: TRBD2; clone_size: -; cdr3_aa: CSARTSGYEQYF; cdr3_nt: TGCAGTGCAAGGACTAGCGGGTACGAGCAGTACTTC